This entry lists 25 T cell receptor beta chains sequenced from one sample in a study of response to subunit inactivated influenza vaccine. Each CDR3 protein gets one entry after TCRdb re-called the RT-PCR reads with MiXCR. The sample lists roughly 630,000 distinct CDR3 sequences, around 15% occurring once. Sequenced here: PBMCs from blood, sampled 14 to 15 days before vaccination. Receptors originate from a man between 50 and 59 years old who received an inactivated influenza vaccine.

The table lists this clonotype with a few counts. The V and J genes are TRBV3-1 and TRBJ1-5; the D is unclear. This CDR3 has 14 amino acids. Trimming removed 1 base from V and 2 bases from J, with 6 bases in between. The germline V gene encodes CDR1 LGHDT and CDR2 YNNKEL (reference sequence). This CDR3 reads CASSQAYGNQPQHF. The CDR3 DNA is TGTGCCAGCAGCCAAGCTTACGGCAATCAGCCCCAGCATTTT.

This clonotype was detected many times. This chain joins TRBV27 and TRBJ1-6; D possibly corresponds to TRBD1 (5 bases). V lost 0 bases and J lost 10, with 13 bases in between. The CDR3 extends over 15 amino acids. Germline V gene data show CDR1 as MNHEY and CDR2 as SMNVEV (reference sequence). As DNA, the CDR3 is TGTGCCAGCAGTTTATCGGAGGGGCTGGGGTCACCCCTCCACTTT. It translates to CASSLSEGLGSPLHF.

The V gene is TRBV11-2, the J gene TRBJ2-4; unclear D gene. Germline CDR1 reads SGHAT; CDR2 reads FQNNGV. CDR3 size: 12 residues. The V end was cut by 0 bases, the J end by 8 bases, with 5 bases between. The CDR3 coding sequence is TGTGCCAGCAGCTTAGATCTCTACATTCAGTACTTC. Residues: CASSLDLYIQYF.

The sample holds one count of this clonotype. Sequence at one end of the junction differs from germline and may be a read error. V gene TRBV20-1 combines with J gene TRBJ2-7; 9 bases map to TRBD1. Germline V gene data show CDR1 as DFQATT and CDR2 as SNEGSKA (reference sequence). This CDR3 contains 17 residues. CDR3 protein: CCARDGTGQGTYYEQYF. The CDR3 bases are TGCTGTGCTAGAGATGGTACGGGACAGGGTACCTACTACGAGCAGTACTTC.

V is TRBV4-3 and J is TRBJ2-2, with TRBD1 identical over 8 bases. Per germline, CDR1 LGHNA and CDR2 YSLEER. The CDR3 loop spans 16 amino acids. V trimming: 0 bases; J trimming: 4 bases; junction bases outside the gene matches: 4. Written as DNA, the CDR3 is TGCGCCAGCAGCCAAGATCGGCAGGGGGCCACCGGGGAGCTGTTTTTT. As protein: CASSQDRQGATGELFF.

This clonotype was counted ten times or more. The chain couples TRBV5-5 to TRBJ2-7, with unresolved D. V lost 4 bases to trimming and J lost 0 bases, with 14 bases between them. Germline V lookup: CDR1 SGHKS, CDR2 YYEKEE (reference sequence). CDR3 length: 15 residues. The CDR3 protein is CASSRAQESSYEQYF. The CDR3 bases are TGTGCCAGCAGCAGGGCTCAAGAGAGCTCCTACGAGCAGTACTTC.

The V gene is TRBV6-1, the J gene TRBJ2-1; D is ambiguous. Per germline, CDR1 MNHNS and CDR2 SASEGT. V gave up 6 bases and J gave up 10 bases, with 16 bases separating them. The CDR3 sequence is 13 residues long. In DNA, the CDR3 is TGTGCCAGCAGAAATGCCCTCTTACTGGAGCAGTTCTTC. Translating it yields CASRNALLLEQFF.

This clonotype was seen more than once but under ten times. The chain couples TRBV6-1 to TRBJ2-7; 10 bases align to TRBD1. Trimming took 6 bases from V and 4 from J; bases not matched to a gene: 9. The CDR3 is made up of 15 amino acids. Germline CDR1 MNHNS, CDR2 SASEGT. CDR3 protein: CASRRDRGFSYEQYF. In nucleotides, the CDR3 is TGTGCCAGCAGAAGGGACAGGGGCTTTTCGTACGAGCAGTACTTC.

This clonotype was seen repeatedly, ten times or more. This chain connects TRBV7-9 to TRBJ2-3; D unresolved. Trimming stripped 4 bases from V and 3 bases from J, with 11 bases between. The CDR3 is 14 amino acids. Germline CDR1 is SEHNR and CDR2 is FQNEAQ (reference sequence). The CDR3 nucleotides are TGTGCCAGCAGCTCTCGGACCCTGACAGATACGCAGTATTTT. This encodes CASSSRTLTDTQYF.

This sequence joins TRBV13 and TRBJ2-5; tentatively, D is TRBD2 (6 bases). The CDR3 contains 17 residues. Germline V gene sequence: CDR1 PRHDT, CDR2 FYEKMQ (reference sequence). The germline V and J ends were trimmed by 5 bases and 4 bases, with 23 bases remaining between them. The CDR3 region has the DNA TGTGCCAGCAGCGAAACCGGGAGCCTAAGGGGAGGAGAGACCCAGTACTTC. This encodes CASSETGSLRGGETQYF. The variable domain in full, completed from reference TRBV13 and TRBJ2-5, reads AAGVIQSPRHLIKEKRETATLKCYPIPRHDTVYWYQQGPGQDPQFLISFYEKMQSDKGSIPDRFSAQQFSDYHSELNMSSLELGDSALYFCASSETGSLRGGETQYFGPGTRLLVL.

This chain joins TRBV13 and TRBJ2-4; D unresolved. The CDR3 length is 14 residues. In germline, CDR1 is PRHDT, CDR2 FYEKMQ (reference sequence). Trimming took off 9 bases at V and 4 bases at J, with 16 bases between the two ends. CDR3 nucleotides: TGTGCCAGGTCTGTGCCGGGCGAGAAAAACATTCAGTACTTC. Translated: CARSVPGEKNIQYF. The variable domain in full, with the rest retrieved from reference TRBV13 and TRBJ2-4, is AAGVIQSPRHLIKEKRETATLKCYPIPRHDTVYWYQQGPGQDPQFLISFYEKMQSDKGSIPDRFSAQQFSDYHSELNMSSLELGDSALYFCARSVPGEKNIQYFGAGTRLSVL.

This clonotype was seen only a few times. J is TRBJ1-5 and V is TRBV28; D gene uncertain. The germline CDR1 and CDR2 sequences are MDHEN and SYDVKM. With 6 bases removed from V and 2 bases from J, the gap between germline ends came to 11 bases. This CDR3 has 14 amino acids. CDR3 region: CASRPWEGNQPQHF. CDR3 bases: TGTGCCAGCAGACCTTGGGAGGGCAATCAGCCCCAGCATTTT. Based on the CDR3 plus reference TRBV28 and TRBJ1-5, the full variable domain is DVKVTQSSRYLVKRTGEKVFLECVQDMDHENMFWYRQDPGLGLRLIYFSYDVKMKEKGDIPEGYSVSREKKERFSLILESASTNQTSMYLCASRPWEGNQPQHFGDGTRLSIL.

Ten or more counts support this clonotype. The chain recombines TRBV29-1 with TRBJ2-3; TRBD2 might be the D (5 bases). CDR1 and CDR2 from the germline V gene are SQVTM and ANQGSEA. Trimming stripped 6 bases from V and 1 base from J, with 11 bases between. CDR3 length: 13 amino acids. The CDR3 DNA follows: TGCAGCGTAGAACTAGGACGCACAGATACGCAGTATTTT. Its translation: CSVELGRTDTQYF.

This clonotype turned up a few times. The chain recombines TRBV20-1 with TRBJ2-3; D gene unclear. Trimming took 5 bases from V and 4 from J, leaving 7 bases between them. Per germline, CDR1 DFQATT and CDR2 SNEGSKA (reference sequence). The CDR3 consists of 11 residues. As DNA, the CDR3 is TGCAGTGCTGCCCACGCAGATACGCAGTATTTT. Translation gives CSAAHADTQYF.

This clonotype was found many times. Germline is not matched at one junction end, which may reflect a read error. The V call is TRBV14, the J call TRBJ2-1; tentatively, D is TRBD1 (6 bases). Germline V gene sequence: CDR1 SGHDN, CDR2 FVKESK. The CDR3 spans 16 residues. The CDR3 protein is CASSFGGHYPYNEQFF. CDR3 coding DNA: TGTGCCAGCAGCTTTGGGGGACATTATCCCTACAATGAACAGTTCTTC.

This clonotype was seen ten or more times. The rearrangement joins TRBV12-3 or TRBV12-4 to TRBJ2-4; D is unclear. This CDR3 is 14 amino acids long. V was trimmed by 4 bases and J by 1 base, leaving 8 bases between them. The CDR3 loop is CASSYDGAKNIQYF. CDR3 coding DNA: TGTGCCAGCAGTTACGACGGGGCCAAAAACATTCAGTACTTC.

As DNA, the CDR3 is TGTGCCAGCAGTTCCCTTGCGGGAGCGAACGAGCAGTACTTC. Protein product: CASSSLAGANEQYF. V is TRBV6-2 or TRBV6-3 and J is TRBJ2-7, with 7 bases that match TRBD2. CDR3 length: 14 residues. The germline CDR1 and CDR2 sequences are MNHEY and SVGEGT. V shed 4 bases and J 5 bases; nucleotides not matched to a gene: 8.

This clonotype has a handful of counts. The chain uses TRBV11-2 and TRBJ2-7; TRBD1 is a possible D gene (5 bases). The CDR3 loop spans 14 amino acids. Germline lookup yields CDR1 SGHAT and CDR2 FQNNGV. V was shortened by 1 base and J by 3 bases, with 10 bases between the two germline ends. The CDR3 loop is CASSLVQGFYEQYF. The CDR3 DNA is TGTGCCAGCAGCTTAGTCCAGGGATTCTACGAGCAGTACTTC. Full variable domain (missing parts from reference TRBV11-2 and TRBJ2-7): EAGVAQSPRYKIIEKRQSVAFWCNPISGHATLYWYQQILGQGPKLLIQFQNNGVVDDSQLPKDRFSAERLKGVDSTLKIQPAKLEDSAVYLCASSLVQGFYEQYFGPGTRLTVT.

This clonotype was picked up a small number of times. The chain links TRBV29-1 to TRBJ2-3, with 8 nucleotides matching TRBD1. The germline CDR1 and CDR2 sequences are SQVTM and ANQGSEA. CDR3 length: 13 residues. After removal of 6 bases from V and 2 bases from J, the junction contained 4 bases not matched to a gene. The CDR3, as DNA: TGCAGCGTGAGGACAGGGCCCACAGATACGCAGTATTTT. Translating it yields CSVRTGPTDTQYF.

The CDR3 nucleotides are TGTGCCACCAGCCGCGGGTTGGACTATGGCTACACCTTC. This codes for CATSRGLDYGYTF. The chain employs TRBV15 and TRBJ1-2; D is unclear. The CDR3 extends over 13 amino acids. Germline V gives CDR1 LNHNV, CDR2 YYDKDF (reference sequence). Trimming stripped 5 bases from V and 3 bases from J, with 10 bases between.

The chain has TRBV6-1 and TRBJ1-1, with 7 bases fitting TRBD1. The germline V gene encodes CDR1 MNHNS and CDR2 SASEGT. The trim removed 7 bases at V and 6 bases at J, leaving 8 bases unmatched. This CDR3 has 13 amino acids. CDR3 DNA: TGTGCCAGCATGGGGACAGCAAAGGCTGAAGCTTTCTTT. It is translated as CASMGTAKAEAFF.

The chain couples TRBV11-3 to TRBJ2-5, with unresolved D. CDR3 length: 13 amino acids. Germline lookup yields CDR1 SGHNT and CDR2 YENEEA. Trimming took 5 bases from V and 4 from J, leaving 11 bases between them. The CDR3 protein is CASSRSKGETQYF. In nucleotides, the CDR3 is TGTGCCAGCAGCAGGAGCAAAGGAGAGACCCAGTACTTC.

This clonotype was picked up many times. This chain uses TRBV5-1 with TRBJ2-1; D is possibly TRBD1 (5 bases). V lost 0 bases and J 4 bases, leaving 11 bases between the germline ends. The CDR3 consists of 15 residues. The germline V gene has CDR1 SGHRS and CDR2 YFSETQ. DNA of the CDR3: TGCGCCAGCAGCTTGGAGGGGTACCCGTACAATGAGCAGTTCTTC. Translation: CASSLEGYPYNEQFF. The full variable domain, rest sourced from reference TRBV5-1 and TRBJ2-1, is KAGVTQTPRYLIKTRGQQVTLSCSPISGHRSVSWYQQTPGQGLQFLFEYFSETQRNKGNFPGRFSGRQFSNSRSEMNVSTLELGDSALYLCASSLEGYPYNEQFFGPGTRLTVL.

CDR3 region: CAISGVGLSLTHEQFF. In nucleotides, the CDR3 is TGTGCCATCAGTGGGGTCGGACTCAGTTTAACACATGAGCAGTTCTTC. The chain uses TRBV10-3 and TRBJ2-1; tentative D call: TRBD2 (5 bases). Germline V gene sequence: CDR1 ENHRY, CDR2 SYGVKD. Trimming removed 4 bases at V and 8 bases at J, with 21 bases between. This CDR3 has 16 residues.

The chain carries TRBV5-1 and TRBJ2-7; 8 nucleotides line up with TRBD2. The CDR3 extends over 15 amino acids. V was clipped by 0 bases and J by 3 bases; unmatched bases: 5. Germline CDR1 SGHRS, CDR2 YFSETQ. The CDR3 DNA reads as TGCGCCAGCAGCTTGGGTGGTAGCGGGGTCTACGAGCAGTACTTC. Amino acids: CASSLGGSGVYEQYF.